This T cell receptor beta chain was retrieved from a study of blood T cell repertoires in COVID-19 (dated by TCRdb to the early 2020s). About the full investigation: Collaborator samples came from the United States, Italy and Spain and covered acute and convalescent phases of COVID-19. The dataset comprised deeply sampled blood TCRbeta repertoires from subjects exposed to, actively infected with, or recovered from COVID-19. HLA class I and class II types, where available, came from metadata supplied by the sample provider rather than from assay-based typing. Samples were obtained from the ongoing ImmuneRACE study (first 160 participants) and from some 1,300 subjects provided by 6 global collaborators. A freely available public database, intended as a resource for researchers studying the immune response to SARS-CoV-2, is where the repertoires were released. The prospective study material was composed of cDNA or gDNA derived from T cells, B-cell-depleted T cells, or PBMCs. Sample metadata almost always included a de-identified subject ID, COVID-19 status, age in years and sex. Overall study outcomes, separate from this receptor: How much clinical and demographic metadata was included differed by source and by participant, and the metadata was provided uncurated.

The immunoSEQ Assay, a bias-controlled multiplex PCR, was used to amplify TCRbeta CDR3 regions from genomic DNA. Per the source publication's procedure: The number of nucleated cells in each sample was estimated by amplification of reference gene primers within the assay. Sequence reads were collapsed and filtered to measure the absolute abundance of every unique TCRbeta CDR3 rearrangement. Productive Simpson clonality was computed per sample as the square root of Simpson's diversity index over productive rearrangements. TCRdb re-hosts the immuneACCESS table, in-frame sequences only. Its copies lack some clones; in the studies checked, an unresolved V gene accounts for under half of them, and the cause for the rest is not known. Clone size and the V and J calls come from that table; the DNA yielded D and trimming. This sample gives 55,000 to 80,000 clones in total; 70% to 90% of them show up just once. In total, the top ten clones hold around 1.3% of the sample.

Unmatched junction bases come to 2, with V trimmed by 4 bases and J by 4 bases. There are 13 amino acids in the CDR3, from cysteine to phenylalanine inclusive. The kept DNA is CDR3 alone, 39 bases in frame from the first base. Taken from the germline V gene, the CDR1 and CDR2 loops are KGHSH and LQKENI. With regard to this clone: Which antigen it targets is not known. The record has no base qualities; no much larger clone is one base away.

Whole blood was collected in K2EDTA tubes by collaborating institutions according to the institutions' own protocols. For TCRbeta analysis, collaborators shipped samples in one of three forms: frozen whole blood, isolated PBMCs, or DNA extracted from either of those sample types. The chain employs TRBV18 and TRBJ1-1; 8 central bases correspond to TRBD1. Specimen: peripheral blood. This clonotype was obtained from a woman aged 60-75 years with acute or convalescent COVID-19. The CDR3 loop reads CASSQTGATEAFF. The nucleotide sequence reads TGTGCCAGCTCACAGACAGGGGCCACTGAAGCTTTCTTT.